Below are 32 T cell receptor beta chains sequenced from a single sample in a study of identical twins (dated by TCRdb to 2016 to 2017). Libraries were built with 5' RACE. The reads were generated on an Illumina HiSeq 2000. Through fastp at Q25 and MiXCR, TCRdb rebuilt clones from the public reads, retaining in-frame beta chains. Rows are combined by CDR3 protein, so each entry shows the most common genes and DNA. For this sample the table gives around 340,000 distinct CDR3 sequences, of which around 9.7% were detected only once. The ten largest account for 8% to 9.5% of the sample. The sequenced material came from naive T cells sorted from blood. The cell subset or site label, read with the paper, signifies: cells isolated with a human naive T-cell isolation kit. These receptors were obtained from a woman in her fifties or sixties in good health.

The genes are TRBV5-1 and TRBJ2-7, with TRBD1 identical over 8 bases. V shed 0 bases and J 5 bases; nucleotides not matched to a gene: 4. CDR1 and CDR2 (germline): SGHRS, YFSETQ. This CDR3 contains 14 residues. CDR3 protein: CASSLGTGFDEQYV. CDR3 DNA sequence: TGCGCCAGCAGCTTGGGGACAGGGTTCGACGAGCAGTACGTC.

This clonotype was counted many times. The chain carries TRBV20-1 and TRBJ2-3; D might be TRBD2 (6 bases). The ends were cut back, 6 bases at V and 0 bases at J, with 19 bases in the middle. CDR1 is DFQATT and CDR2 is SNEGSKA in the germline V gene (reference sequence). The length of the CDR3 is 16 residues. CDR3 coding DNA: TGCAGTGCCGCCCCTTGGGACTCGAGAAGCACAGATACGCAGTATTTT. Its protein product is CSAAPWDSRSTDTQYF.

The J gene is TRBJ2-7, the V gene TRBV2, with 8 bases identical to TRBD2. This CDR3 spans 16 amino acids. Per the germline V gene, CDR1 is SNHLY and CDR2 is FYNNEI. With V trimmed by 5 bases and J by 0 bases, 9 bases remained unmatched. The CDR3 sequence: CASSLLGLASSYEQYV. In DNA form, the CDR3 reads TGTGCCAGCAGTTTACTAGGACTAGCAAGCTCCTACGAGCAGTACGTC.

The chain employs TRBV7-8 and TRBJ2-3, with 8 bases fitting TRBD1. V lost 2 bases, J lost 4 bases, and 8 bases stayed unmatched. This CDR3 comprises 16 residues. Germline CDR1 is SGHVS and CDR2 is FQNEAQ. CDR3 sequence reads: CASSLSWTGWADTQYF. The CDR3 coding sequence is TGTGCCAGCAGCTTATCCTGGACAGGGTGGGCAGATACGCAGTATTTT.

This clonotype was seen only a few times. The chain couples TRBV20-1 to TRBJ2-1; D might be TRBD2 (6 bases). This CDR3 region has 14 residues. Per germline, CDR1 DFQATT and CDR2 SNEGSKA (reference sequence). The V end was cut by 6 bases, the J end by 0 bases, with 12 bases between. The CDR3 DNA follows: TGCAGTGCCGCGGGGCCGGCCTCCTACAATGAGCAGTTCTTC. It yields the protein CSAAGPASYNEQFF.

This clonotype was recorded at least ten times. The rearrangement uses TRBV20-1 and TRBJ2-1, with TRBD2 matching 15 bases. V trimming: 6 bases; J trimming: 7 bases; junction bases outside the gene matches: 13. This CDR3 spans 17 amino acids. Germline assignment: CDR1 DFQATT and CDR2 SNEGSKA (reference sequence). The CDR3 DNA sequence: TGCAGTGCCACTAAGGGGGGACTAGCGGGAGGAGTAAATGAGCAGTTCTTC. Translating it yields CSATKGGLAGGVNEQFF.

This clonotype was counted a few times. The chain joins TRBV9 to TRBJ2-2, with D unclear. There are 14 residues in the CDR3. The germline CDR1 and CDR2 sequences are SGDLS and YYNGEE. The ends were cut back, 0 bases at V and 3 bases at J, with 6 bases in the middle. This CDR3 is CASSVAVDTGELFF. The DNA for the CDR3 is TGTGCCAGCAGCGTAGCTGTCGACACCGGGGAGCTGTTTTTT.

In this sample, this clonotype turned up a few times. The chain recombines TRBV11-2 with TRBJ2-3; D perhaps matches TRBD1 (5 bases). V lost 8 bases and J lost 8, with 11 bases in between. Per the germline V gene, CDR1 is SGHAT and CDR2 is FQNNGV. The CDR3 spans 11 residues. The CDR3 DNA sequence: TGTGCCAGCCGAGCCCAGGGTACGCAGTATTTT. Its protein is CASRAQGTQYF.

In this sample, this clonotype turned up a few times. This chain links TRBV29-1 with TRBJ1-1; 10 bases are a match to TRBD1. Germline V gives CDR1 SQVTM, CDR2 ANQGSEA. V was clipped by 7 bases and J by 4 bases; unmatched bases: 6. The CDR3 spans 13 residues. CDR3 loop: CSGGDRGGTEAFF. The CDR3 region has the DNA TGCAGCGGTGGGGACAGGGGAGGCACTGAAGCTTTCTTT.

This clonotype has more than one count but fewer than ten. This sequence joins TRBV12-2 and TRBJ2-2; the D call in the table, TRBD2, was not verified against the DNA. TRBV12-2 is deemed a pseudogene. The CDR3 is made up of 15 amino acids. Written as DNA, the CDR3 is TGTGCAAGTCGCACCTCCGGGGGCCTCCCCGGGGAGCTGTTTTTT. It translates to CASRTSGGLPGELFF.

This clonotype was counted at least ten times. This chain links TRBV5-5 with TRBJ2-1; D remains ambiguous. Germline V gives CDR1 SGHKS, CDR2 YYEKEE (reference sequence). Between the trimmed V and J ends, which lost 1 base and 4 bases, there was a span of 6 bases. This CDR3 spans 13 amino acids. The CDR3 spells CASSLNAYNEQFF. CDR3 nucleotide sequence: TGTGCCAGCAGCTTGAACGCATACAATGAGCAGTTCTTC.

V and J are TRBV2 and TRBJ1-5; D remains ambiguous. Germline CDR1 reads SNHLY; CDR2 reads FYNNEI. The CDR3 contains 12 residues. With 1 base removed from V and 9 bases from J, the gap between germline ends came to 7 bases. The CDR3 here is CASSEGAWPQHF. For the CDR3, the DNA is TGTGCCAGCAGTGAAGGTGCGTGGCCCCAGCATTTT.

This chain links TRBV3-1 with TRBJ2-7; 7 bases match TRBD2. J lost 3 bases, V lost 4 bases, and 9 bases had no gene match. From germline, CDR1 is LGHDT and CDR2 YNNKEL (reference sequence). CDR3 length equals 15 residues. The CDR3 sequence: CASSRGRGLFYEQYF. The CDR3 DNA is TGTGCCAGCAGCCGGGGAAGGGGACTATTCTACGAGCAGTACTTC.

This clonotype was observed a few times. The chain links TRBV7-3 to TRBJ2-3; TRBD2 matches 15 bases. Germline CDR1 and CDR2: SGHTA and FQGTGA. With V trimmed by 2 bases and J by 5 bases, 5 bases remained unmatched. CDR3 size: 17 residues. In DNA form, the CDR3 reads TGTGCCAGCAGCTTATTCGGACTAGCGGGAGGGCAAGATACGCAGTATTTT. It encodes CASSLFGLAGGQDTQYF.

V usage is TRBV6-5 and J usage is TRBJ2-5; D is unclear. The CDR3 is 13 amino acids. From germline, CDR1 is MNHEY and CDR2 SVGAGI. V lost 2 bases to trimming and J lost 9 bases, with 13 bases between them. CDR3 protein: CASSYDHLGPQYF. The CDR3 bases are TGTGCCAGCAGTTACGACCACCTGGGCCCCCAGTACTTC.

The rearrangement links TRBV5-6 to TRBJ2-7; maybe TRBD2 (6 bases). The CDR3 is made up of 15 amino acids. V was shortened by 3 bases and J by 5 bases, with 18 bases between the two germline ends. Germline CDR1 and CDR2: SGHDT and YYEEEE. CDR3 coding DNA: TGTGCCAGCAGCTCCCCTGGCGGGGCGCAGGACGAGCAGTACGTC. It specifies CASSSPGGAQDEQYV.

The table lists this clonotype with a few counts. This chain links TRBV3-1 with TRBJ2-1; D gene ambiguous. CDR1 and CDR2 from the germline V gene are LGHDT and YNNKEL (reference sequence). V lost 1 base and J lost 10, with 8 bases in between. This CDR3 region has 12 residues. The CDR3 spells CASSQGTAEQFF. CDR3 coding DNA: TGTGCCAGCAGCCAAGGGACGGCCGAGCAGTTCTTC.

Ten or more counts support this clonotype. This chain links TRBV5-1 with TRBJ2-1; 13 nucleotides match TRBD2. The V segment lost 0 bases and the J segment 9 bases; nucleotides outside the gene matches: 0. The germline V gene has CDR1 SGHRS and CDR2 YFSETQ. The CDR3 totals 14 residues. The CDR3 DNA reads as TGCGCCAGCAGCTTGGGACTAGCGGGAGGTGAGCAGTTCTTC. Translated, it gives CASSLGLAGGEQFF.

Turning to this clonotype: One end of the junction fails to match germline, which may point to a read error. This sequence joins TRBV5-1 and TRBJ1-2, with a possible D match to TRBD1 (5 bases). The V gene's germline CDR1 is SGHRS and CDR2 YFSETQ. The CDR3 extends over 14 amino acids. CDR3 amino acids: CASSMSTREAGYPF. CDR3 nucleotides: TGCGCCAGCAGTATGTCCACCAGGGAGGCTGGCTACCCCTTC.

This clonotype was seen at least ten times. This rearrangement joins TRBV7-9 to TRBJ1-1, with a possible D match to TRBD1 (6 bases). V gave up 3 bases and J gave up 8 bases, with 10 bases separating them. This CDR3 is 12 amino acids long. In germline, CDR1 is SEHNR, CDR2 FQNEAQ (reference sequence). CDR3 region: CASSFGGAEAFF. Here the CDR3 DNA reads TGTGCCAGCAGCTTCGGGGGGGCCGAAGCTTTCTTT.

This clonotype appeared a few times. The chain couples TRBV4-2 to TRBJ2-1, with 7 bases that match TRBD2. With 1 base clipped from V and 4 bases from J, the junction kept 13 bases outside the gene matches. The length of the CDR3 is 18 residues. CDR1 is LGHNA, CDR2 YNFKEQ, per germline. The CDR3 sequence: CASSQGRDLADSYNEQFF. CDR3 sequence (DNA): TGTGCCAGCAGCCAAGGGAGGGATCTAGCGGATTCTTACAATGAGCAGTTCTTC.

This clonotype occurred many times. The V and J genes are TRBV5-1 and TRBJ2-7; tentative D call: TRBD2 (6 bases). This CDR3 contains 14 residues. Trimming stripped 4 bases from V and 3 bases from J, with 14 bases between. Germline CDR1 reads SGHRS; CDR2 reads YFSETQ. CDR3 coding DNA: TGCGCCAGCAGCCAGGCGGGGAATCTCTACGAGCAGTACTTC. As protein: CASSQAGNLYEQYF.

This clonotype occurred many times. The rearrangement joins TRBV2 to TRBJ2-1; 10 bases align to TRBD2. Germline V lookup: CDR1 SNHLY, CDR2 FYNNEI. The CDR3 extends over 12 amino acids. V lost 8 bases, J lost 9 bases, and 4 bases stayed unmatched. This chain's CDR3 is CASLGLAVEQFF. The CDR3, as DNA: TGTGCCAGCCTCGGACTAGCGGTTGAGCAGTTCTTC.

The chain employs TRBV12-3 or TRBV12-4 and TRBJ2-7; D is tentatively TRBD1 or TRBD2 (5 bases each). V was cut by 3 bases and J by 5 bases, with 20 bases left in between. This CDR3 has 16 residues. The CDR3 nucleotides read TGTGCCAGCAGTTTTACTAGGCCCCACGGGGCCAACGAGCAGTACTTC. Translated, it gives CASSFTRPHGANEQYF.

This clonotype was found many times. V usage is TRBV28 and J usage is TRBJ2-7; TRBD1 aligns across 7 bases. V lost 5 bases, J lost 2 bases, and 9 bases stayed unmatched. This CDR3 contains 15 residues. Per the germline V gene, CDR1 is MDHEN and CDR2 is SYDVKM. In DNA form, the CDR3 reads TGTGCCAGCAGTCTCGGGACAGCAACCCCCTACGAGCAGTACTTC. It yields the protein CASSLGTATPYEQYF.

This clonotype was picked up a small number of times. An end of the junction differs from the germline gene, which may be a read error. The rearrangement links TRBV5-1 to TRBJ2-7, with 7 bases identical to TRBD2. CDR1 and CDR2 (germline): SGHRS, YFSETQ. This CDR3 contains 12 residues. This CDR3 reads CASSVEGGELFF. CDR3 nucleotides: TGCGCCAGCAGCGTTGAGGGAGGGGAGCTATTCTTC.

The chain uses TRBV3-1 and TRBJ2-3; 8 nucleotides align to TRBD2. Germline CDR1 reads LGHDT; CDR2 reads YNNKEL (reference sequence). The CDR3 covers 12 residues. V was pared by 8 bases and J by 4 bases, with 2 bases of the junction left unmatched. In DNA, the CDR3 is TGTGCCAGCCAGCGGGAGTCAGATACGCAGTATTTT. The encoded protein is CASQRESDTQYF.

V gene TRBV5-4 combines with J gene TRBJ1-1; a weak D match, TRBD1 (5 bases). The ends were cut back, 2 bases at V and 5 bases at J, with 13 bases in the middle. In germline, CDR1 is SGHNT, CDR2 YYREEE (reference sequence). This CDR3 region has 14 residues. Here the CDR3 reads CASSLLHRGTEAFF. CDR3 coding DNA: TGTGCCAGCAGCTTACTACACCGGGGGACTGAAGCTTTCTTT.

The genes are TRBV5-5 and TRBJ2-2; TRBD1 aligns across 7 bases. The CDR3 sequence is 16 residues long. V lost 0 bases to trimming and J lost 4 bases; unmatched junction nucleotides: 6. Germline V lookup: CDR1 SGHKS, CDR2 YYEKEE (reference sequence). The CDR3 coding sequence is TGTGCCAGCAGCTTGGAGGTGGGACAGCGCACCGGGGAGCTGTTTTTT. Its protein is CASSLEVGQRTGELFF.

The V gene is TRBV12-3 or TRBV12-4, the J gene TRBJ1-2, with D unresolved. CDR3 length: 13 amino acids. The V gene lost 7 bases and the J gene lost 9 bases, with 18 bases spanning the gap. The DNA of the CDR3 is TGTGCCAGCAAACCCCTCAGGCTTAGGAGCTACACCTTC. Translating gives CASKPLRLRSYTF.

CDR3 in DNA: TGTGCCAGCAGCGTCCGGGCGGACACTGAAGCTTTCTTT. Protein sequence: CASSVRADTEAFF. V usage is TRBV7-2 and J usage is TRBJ1-1; no clear D gene. Per germline, CDR1 SGHTA and CDR2 FQGNSA. Trimming took off 5 bases at V and 3 bases at J, with 10 bases between the two ends. The CDR3 extends over 13 amino acids. Supplemented by reference TRBV7-2 and TRBJ1-1, the full variable domain reads GAGVSQSPSNKVTEKGKDVELRCDPISGHTALYWYRQSLGQGLEFLIYFQGNSAPDKSGLPSDRFSAERTGGSVSTLTIQRTQQEDSAVYLCASSVRADTEAFFGQGTRLTVV.

The V and J genes are TRBV3-1 and TRBJ1-6; a possible D gene is TRBD1 (5 bases). Trimming cost V 0 bases and J 15 bases, with 18 bases left between them. The length of the CDR3 is 15 residues. Germline CDR1 and CDR2: LGHDT and YNNKEL (reference sequence). The CDR3 DNA sequence: TGTGCCAGCAGCCAAGATGGGGGTAGAGCAAATGGCCTCCACTTT. Protein sequence: CASSQDGGRANGLHF.